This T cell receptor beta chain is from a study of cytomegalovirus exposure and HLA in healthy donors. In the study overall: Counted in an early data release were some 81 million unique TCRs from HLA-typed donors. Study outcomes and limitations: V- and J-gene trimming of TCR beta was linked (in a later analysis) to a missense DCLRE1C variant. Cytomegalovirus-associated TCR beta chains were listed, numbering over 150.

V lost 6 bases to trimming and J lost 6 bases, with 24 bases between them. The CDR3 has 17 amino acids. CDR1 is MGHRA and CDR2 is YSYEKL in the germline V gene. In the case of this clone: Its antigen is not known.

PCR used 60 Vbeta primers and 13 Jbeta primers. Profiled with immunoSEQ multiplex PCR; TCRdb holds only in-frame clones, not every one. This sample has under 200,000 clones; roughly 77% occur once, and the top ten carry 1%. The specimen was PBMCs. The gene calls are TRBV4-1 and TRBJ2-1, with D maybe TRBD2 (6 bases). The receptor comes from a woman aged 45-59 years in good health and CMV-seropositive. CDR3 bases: TGCGCCAGCAGTCTGCACCCTGGGACTCTCATTGCCAATGAGCAGTTCTTC. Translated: CASSLHPGTLIANEQFF.